The clone carrying this T cell receptor beta chain was recorded once. The sample contains more than one DNA sequence encoding this CDR3. This entry comes from a study of shared clonotypes between healthy human individuals. V gave up 0 bases and J gave up 4 bases; unmatched junction bases: 3. The CDR3 totals 15 residues. CDR1 SGHRS and CDR2 YFSETQ come from the germline V gene. Clones were sequenced by immunoSEQ multiplex PCR, and TCRdb holds only the in-frame ones, with some missing. The sample carries around 2.1 million clones, roughly 95% recorded once. The chain combines TRBV5-1 with TRBJ1-5; TRBD1 matches at 8 bases. This receptor was identified in a young man in good health. Sequencing input: naive CD4+ T cells sorted from blood. Subset indicated: CD45RA+ positively selected. The CDR3 region is CASSLGTGLNQPQHF. For the CDR3, the DNA is TGCGCCAGCAGCTTGGGGACAGGGCTAAATCAGCCCCAGCATTTT.